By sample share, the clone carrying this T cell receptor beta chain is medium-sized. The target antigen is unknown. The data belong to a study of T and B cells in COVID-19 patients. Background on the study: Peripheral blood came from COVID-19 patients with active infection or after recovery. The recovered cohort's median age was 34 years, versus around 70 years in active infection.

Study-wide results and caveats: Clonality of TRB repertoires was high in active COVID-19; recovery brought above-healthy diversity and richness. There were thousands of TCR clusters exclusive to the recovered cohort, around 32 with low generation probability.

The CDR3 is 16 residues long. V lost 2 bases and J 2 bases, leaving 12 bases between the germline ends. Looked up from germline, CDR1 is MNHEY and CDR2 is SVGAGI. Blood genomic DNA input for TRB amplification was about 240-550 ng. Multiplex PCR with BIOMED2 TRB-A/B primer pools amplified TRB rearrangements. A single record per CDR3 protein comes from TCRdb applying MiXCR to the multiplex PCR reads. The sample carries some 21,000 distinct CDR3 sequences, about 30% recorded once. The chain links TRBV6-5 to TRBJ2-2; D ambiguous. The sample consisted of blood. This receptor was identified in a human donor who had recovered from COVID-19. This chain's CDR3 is CASSYEVAGNTGELFF. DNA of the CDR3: TGTGCCAGCAGTTACGAGGTAGCTGGTAACACCGGGGAGCTGTTTTTT.